The T cell receptor (beta chain) under discussion was sequenced for a study of blood T cell repertoires in COVID-19. On the study more broadly: Sites in the United States, Italy and Spain provided acute and convalescent COVID-19 samples. From T cells, B-cell-depleted T cells, or PBMCs came the material, which was cDNA or gDNA.

The CDR3 has 16 residues. Germline CDR1 and CDR2: SEHNR and FQNEAQ (reference sequence). Deletions cut 5 bases from V and 0 bases from J, with 13 bases between. In the original analysis: Counts of nucleated cells, estimated from reference gene primer amplification, were obtained. The data were produced by immunoSEQ multiplex PCR, yet TCRdb's version contains in-frame clones alone and is incomplete. The DNA gave D and trimming, while V, J and clone size come from that table. This table holds just over 200,000 clones, 85% to 90% found once. Sequenced material: peripheral blood. The chain joins TRBV7-9 to TRBJ1-4, with unresolved D. This receptor was identified in a man at least 80 years old with acute or convalescent COVID-19. The CDR3, as DNA: TGTGCCAGCAGCGCAAGGCCGGGGACAACTAATGAAAAACTGTTTTTT. Its protein product is CASSARPGTTNEKLFF.